A single sample is the source of the 31 T cell receptor beta chains below, sequenced in a study of spatial heterogeneity in lung cancer. This sample's time point: sample taken at primary tumor resection. Sequencing of whole RNA from tumor, nontumor lung or frozen PBMC involved no sorting. TCRdb processed the 5' RACE reads anew with MiXCR; each CDR3 protein has one entry. Seen here are roughly 8,500 distinct CDR3 sequences, approximately 7.8% observed once, and the top ten hold 30%. The sequences come from PBMCs, collected at surgery. Source of these receptors: a female donor with early-stage non-small cell lung cancer.

This clonotype showed up many times. The V and J genes are TRBV5-1 and TRBJ2-7; D is undetermined. V was shortened by 0 bases and J by 2 bases, with 15 bases between the two germline ends. The CDR3 spans 16 residues. Germline V gene lookup returns CDR1 SGHRS and CDR2 YFSETQ. The DNA of the CDR3 is TGCGCCAGCAGCTTGGCCGGCAGCACTTATCCCTACGAGCAGTACTTC. Translated: CASSLAGSTYPYEQYF.

This clonotype was counted many times. The chain employs TRBV5-1 and TRBJ2-2; 11 nucleotides line up with TRBD1. CDR1 is SGHRS, CDR2 YFSETQ, per germline. The CDR3 contains 18 residues. V was clipped by 1 base and J by 7 bases; unmatched bases: 12. The CDR3 is CASSLPSGTGGGIGELFF. The CDR3 bases are TGCGCCAGCAGCTTGCCTTCCGGGACAGGGGGAGGCATCGGGGAGCTGTTTTTT.

This chain connects TRBV28 to TRBJ1-1; D not resolved. Trimming removed 7 bases at V and 1 base at J, with 10 bases between. Germline loops: CDR1 MDHEN, CDR2 SYDVKM. The CDR3 spans 13 residues. In DNA form, the CDR3 reads TGTGCCAGCATACCGACAAGGAACACTGAAGCTTTCTTT. It translates to CASIPTRNTEAFF.

This clonotype appeared many times. The CDR3 DNA reads TGTGCCAGCAGCTTAGACGGGGGGCAAGAGACCCAGTACTTC. Protein product: CASSLDGGQETQYF. The chain recombines TRBV7-7 with TRBJ2-5; 7 positions match TRBD2. Germline assignment: CDR1 SSHAT and CDR2 FNYEAQ (reference sequence). Losses at the gene ends were 1 base for V and 2 bases for J; bases not matched to a gene: 1. The CDR3 sequence is 14 residues long. Combining the CDR3 with reference TRBV7-7 and TRBJ2-5 gives the whole variable domain GAGVSQSPRYKVTKRGQDVTLRCDPISSHATLYWYQQALGQGPEFLTYFNYEAQPDKSGLPSDRFSAERPEGSISTLTIQRTEQRDSAMYRCASSLDGGQETQYFGPGTRLLVL.

In this sample, this clonotype is medium-sized. This chain connects TRBV6-1 to TRBJ2-7; tentatively, D is TRBD1 (5 bases). The CDR3 runs 14 residues. V lost 7 bases, J lost 0 bases, and 13 bases lay in between. Germline CDR1 MNHNS, CDR2 SASEGT. The DNA for the CDR3 is TGTGCCAGCATTATCGACAGAGTCTCCTACGAGCAGTACTTC. It is translated as CASIIDRVSYEQYF.

The gene calls are TRBV11-1 and TRBJ2-1; TRBD2 matches 8 bases. Germline assignment: CDR1 SGHAT and CDR2 FQDESV (reference sequence). This CDR3 is 15 amino acids long. V lost 5 bases and J lost 6; bases outside the gene matches: 9. CDR3 DNA sequence: TGTGCCAGCAGCCTAAGGGGACTAGAGGCCAATGAGCAGTTCTTC. Protein product: CASSLRGLEANEQFF.

In its sample, this clonotype was seen many times. The J gene is TRBJ2-7, the V gene TRBV5-1; the D gene is possibly TRBD2 (5 bases). Germline CDR1 and CDR2: SGHRS and YFSETQ. Trimming stripped 4 bases from V and 3 bases from J, with 5 bases between. The CDR3 has 11 residues. CDR3 loop: CASSEGYEQYF. CDR3 nucleotide sequence: TGCGCCAGCAGCGAGGGCTACGAGCAGTACTTC.

This clonotype has ten or more counts. This chain connects TRBV7-8 to TRBJ2-5, with D maybe TRBD2 (5 bases). The germline gives CDR1 SGHVS, CDR2 FQNEAQ. The length of the CDR3 is 15 residues. The V end was cut by 1 base, the J end by 3 bases, with 12 bases between. The chain's CDR3 is CASSLDRASKETQYF. The CDR3, as DNA: TGTGCCAGCAGCTTAGATCGTGCTAGCAAAGAGACCCAGTACTTC.

This chain uses TRBV9 with TRBJ2-5, with D uncertain. The germline CDR1 and CDR2 sequences are SGDLS and YYNGEE. V lost 5 bases and J lost 2, with 10 bases in between. There are 13 residues in the CDR3. CDR3 DNA: TGTGCCAGCAGTGCTGGAGTTCAAGAGACCCAGTACTTC. Its translation is CASSAGVQETQYF.

The CDR3 spells CSVEGQASYEQYF. The CDR3 region has the DNA TGCAGCGTTGAGGGCCAGGCCTCCTACGAGCAGTACTTC. V and J are TRBV29-1 and TRBJ2-7; no definite D call. CDR3 length equals 13 residues. Trimming cost V 3 bases and J 0 bases, with 9 bases left between them. Germline CDR1 and CDR2: SQVTM and ANQGSEA.

The chain employs TRBV9 and TRBJ1-2, with TRBD1 identical over 7 bases. CDR3 length: 13 residues. The ends lost 2 bases at V and 3 bases at J; junction bases unmatched: 1. The germline CDR1 and CDR2 sequences are SGDLS and YYNGEE. The CDR3 protein is CASSVGTDYGYTF. CDR3 DNA: TGTGCCAGCAGCGTTGGGACAGACTATGGCTACACCTTC.

This clonotype has a count of ten or more. V gene TRBV20-1 combines with J gene TRBJ2-2; no clear D gene. Trimming shortened V by 3 bases and J by 3 bases, and 14 bases separated the two germline ends. This CDR3 comprises 15 residues. Germline V gene lookup returns CDR1 DFQATT and CDR2 SNEGSKA (reference sequence). CDR3 sequence (DNA): TGCAGTGCTAGTCTCGGTAGTTCGGACACCGGGGAGCTGTTTTTT. This gives the protein CSASLGSSDTGELFF.

In this sample, this clonotype turned up many times. This rearrangement joins TRBV28 to TRBJ1-2, with D uncertain. Germline-derived CDR1 and CDR2 are MDHEN and SYDVKM. The CDR3 runs 12 residues. Between the trimmed V and J ends, which lost 4 bases and 1 base, there was a span of 4 bases. The DNA for the CDR3 is TGTGCCAGCAGTTCCCTTAACTATGGCTACACCTTC. This codes for CASSSLNYGYTF.

This clonotype was seen repeatedly, ten times or more. V is TRBV7-6 and J is TRBJ2-3; 8 bases align to TRBD2. The germline V gene encodes CDR1 SGHVS and CDR2 FNYEAQ. V lost 1 base, J lost 4 bases, and 7 bases stayed unmatched. The CDR3 is 16 residues long. CDR3 bases: TGTGCCAGCAGCTTAGTTAGCGGGATTTTGGCAGATACGCAGTATTTT. It encodes CASSLVSGILADTQYF.

This clonotype has ten or more counts. The chain carries TRBV7-9 and TRBJ2-6, with D possibly being TRBD1 (5 bases). The CDR3 is made up of 16 amino acids. Germline assignment: CDR1 SEHNR and CDR2 FQNEAQ (reference sequence). With 6 bases removed from V and 0 bases from J, the gap between germline ends came to 12 bases. Here the CDR3 reads CASSQGDSSGANVLTF. CDR3 nucleotides: TGTGCCAGCAGTCAGGGTGACAGCTCTGGGGCCAACGTCCTGACTTTC.

This clonotype is medium-sized within its sample. The chain carries TRBV6-6 and TRBJ1-4; 9 nucleotides match TRBD1. Germline V gene data show CDR1 as MNHNY and CDR2 as SVGAGI (reference sequence). V was clipped by 5 bases and J by 7 bases; unmatched bases: 5. The length of the CDR3 is 14 residues. The CDR3 nucleotides read TGTGCCAGCAGTCTGACAGGGGGAGCTGAAAAACTGTTTTTT. Its translation: CASSLTGGAEKLFF.

This clonotype is labeled medium-sized. The V and J genes are TRBV13 and TRBJ2-7; 8 bases match TRBD2. Per the germline V gene, CDR1 is PRHDT and CDR2 is FYEKMQ (reference sequence). Trimming cost V 4 bases and J 7 bases; bases outside gene matches: 9. This CDR3 is built from 14 residues. In DNA, the CDR3 is TGTGCCAGCAGCTGGGAAGCGGGGGTCAGGGAGCAGTACTTC. Translated, it gives CASSWEAGVREQYF. The full variable domain, in which reference TRBV13 and TRBJ2-7 provide the parts outside the CDR3, is AAGVIQSPRHLIKEKRETATLKCYPIPRHDTVYWYQQGPGQDPQFLISFYEKMQSDKGSIPDRFSAQQFSDYHSELNMSSLELGDSALYFCASSWEAGVREQYFGPGTRLTVT.

This clonotype is deemed medium-sized. This chain uses TRBV29-1 with TRBJ1-2; weak D call: TRBD1 (6 bases). V was clipped by 2 bases and J by 2 bases, with 6 bases between them. This CDR3 contains 12 residues. Germline V gene data show CDR1 as SQVTM and CDR2 as ANQGSEA. CDR3: CSVERGNYGYTF. The CDR3 DNA sequence: TGCAGCGTTGAAAGGGGGAACTATGGCTACACCTTC. The whole variable domain, remainder taken from reference TRBV29-1 and TRBJ1-2, is SAVISQKPSRDICQRGTSLTIQCQVDSQVTMMFWYRQQPGQSLTLIATANQGSEATYESGFVIDKFPISRPNLTFSTLTVSNMSPEDSSIYLCSVERGNYGYTFGSGTRLTVV.

This chain joins TRBV7-2 and TRBJ1-6, with D uncertain. Germline V gene sequence: CDR1 SGHTA, CDR2 FQGNSA. The CDR3 has 14 amino acids. V was shortened by 1 base and J by 6 bases, with 7 bases between the two germline ends. The CDR3 reads CASSLVVSNSPLHF. In nucleotides, the CDR3 is TGTGCCAGCAGCTTAGTTGTCAGTAATTCACCCCTCCACTTT.

This clonotype showed up many times. The chain uses TRBV7-2 and TRBJ2-3; D possibly corresponds to TRBD2 (5 bases). The CDR3 covers 15 residues. Per the germline V gene, CDR1 is SGHTA and CDR2 is FQGNSA. Trimming removed 6 bases from V and 5 bases from J, with 18 bases in between. CDR3 in DNA: TGTGCCAGCAGATCTGAGGACTTCGCCCGAGATACGCAGTATTTT. This sequence encodes CASRSEDFARDTQYF.

By share, this clonotype ranks as medium-sized. The chain links TRBV29-1 to TRBJ2-3, with D unclear. The CDR3 extends over 14 amino acids. V was clipped by 4 bases and J by 0 bases, with 11 bases between them. Germline V gene data show CDR1 as SQVTM and CDR2 as ANQGSEA. The CDR3 DNA reads as TGCAGCGTTGCGGTCGGAGCTAGCACAGATACGCAGTATTTT. Amino acid sequence: CSVAVGASTDTQYF.

This clonotype was detected many times. The V gene is TRBV5-1, the J gene TRBJ2-5; 8 nucleotides match TRBD1. The CDR3 sequence is 15 residues long. Unmatched junction bases numbered 12, after V lost 7 bases and J lost 4 bases. The germline gives CDR1 SGHRS, CDR2 YFSETQ. CDR3 sequence: CASASGQGARETQYF. CDR3 bases: TGCGCCAGCGCGAGCGGACAGGGAGCAAGAGAGACCCAGTACTTC. Complete variable domain (other parts from reference TRBV5-1 and TRBJ2-5): KAGVTQTPRYLIKTRGQQVTLSCSPISGHRSVSWYQQTPGQGLQFLFEYFSETQRNKGNFPGRFSGRQFSNSRSEMNVSTLELGDSALYLCASASGQGARETQYFGPGTRLLVL.

This clonotype is labeled large. This chain connects TRBV19 to TRBJ2-1; 9 bases agree with TRBD1. The V gene's germline CDR1 is LNHDA and CDR2 SQIVND (reference sequence). This CDR3 has 15 amino acids. The junction had 7 bases not matched to a gene; V was cut back by 4 bases and J by 6 bases. The CDR3: CASSNTGGSGNEQFF. CDR3 coding DNA: TGTGCCAGTAGTAACACAGGGGGCTCCGGCAATGAGCAGTTCTTC.

This clonotype was seen at least ten times. This chain connects TRBV24-1 to TRBJ2-1, with D uncertain. V lost 5 bases, J lost 4 bases, and 5 bases lay in between. The CDR3 is made up of 12 amino acids. The germline CDR1 and CDR2 sequences are KGHDR and SFDVKD. The CDR3 DNA reads TGTGCCACCAGTGGGGTGTACAATGAGCAGTTCTTC. This gives the protein CATSGVYNEQFF.

This clonotype was picked up a small number of times. The chain employs TRBV7-2 and TRBJ2-2; 10 nucleotides align to TRBD2. V lost 5 bases and J lost 7; bases outside the gene matches: 4. Germline V gene data show CDR1 as SGHTA and CDR2 as FQGNSA. This CDR3 has 14 amino acids. CDR3 coding DNA: TGTGCCAGCAGCCAGGGACTAGCGAGCGGGGAGCTGTTTTTT. It encodes CASSQGLASGELFF.

This chain joins TRBV11-3 and TRBJ2-2, with TRBD2 matching over 8 bases. This CDR3 has 17 amino acids. J gave up 6 bases and V 5 bases, and 14 bases lay outside the gene matches. Germline V gives CDR1 SGHNT, CDR2 YENEEA. CDR3 coding DNA: TGTGCCAGCAGCGCTGATAGCGGGATGGTTCTGTCCGGGGAGCTGTTTTTT. Amino acids: CASSADSGMVLSGELFF.

This clonotype was picked up a small number of times. This chain connects TRBV3-1 to TRBJ2-5; no reliable D call. This CDR3 spans 15 amino acids. The V and J ends lost 0 bases and 1 base respectively, with 9 bases between them. Germline lookup yields CDR1 LGHDT and CDR2 YNNKEL (reference sequence). CDR3 nucleotide sequence: TGTGCCAGCAGCCAAGATATGGAACCCCAAGAGACCCAGTACTTC. Its protein is CASSQDMEPQETQYF.

The genes are TRBV6-1 and TRBJ2-1, with D possibly matching TRBD2 (5 bases). Germline CDR1 MNHNS, CDR2 SASEGT. The CDR3 covers 15 residues. V was shortened by 7 bases and J by 1 base, with 14 bases between the two germline ends. CDR3 DNA: TGTGCCAGCACCCCCTCGGGATTGTCCTACAATGAGCAGTTCTTC. Residues: CASTPSGLSYNEQFF.

This clonotype counts as medium-sized (0.01 to 0.1%). The J gene is TRBJ2-5, the V gene TRBV19; 7 nucleotides line up with TRBD1. The CDR3 spans 15 residues. V was clipped by 5 bases and J by 1 base; unmatched bases: 7. Germline values: CDR1 LNHDA, CDR2 SQIVND (reference sequence). The CDR3 DNA is TGTGCCAGTAGTGACAGGGACGCCTCCCAAGAGACCCAGTACTTC. Its translation is CASSDRDASQETQYF. Variable domain in full (rest from reference TRBV19 and TRBJ2-5): DGGITQSPKYLFRKEGQNVTLSCEQNLNHDAMYWYRQDPGQGLRLIYYSQIVNDFQKGDIAEGYSVSREKKESFPLTVTSAQKNPTAFYLCASSDRDASQETQYFGPGTRLLVL.

This clonotype was observed many times. This chain links TRBV5-1 with TRBJ2-3, with TRBD1 matching over 8 bases. V lost 2 bases and J lost 1; bases outside the gene matches: 3. Germline V gene data show CDR1 as SGHRS and CDR2 as YFSETQ. This CDR3 has 15 amino acids. This CDR3 is CASSFDRGGTDTQYF. CDR3 nucleotide sequence: TGCGCCAGCAGCTTCGACAGGGGCGGCACAGATACGCAGTATTTT.

V gene TRBV4-3 combines with J gene TRBJ2-1; 10 positions match TRBD2. Germline-derived CDR1 and CDR2 are LGHNA and YSLEER. Trimming cost V 0 bases and J 8 bases; bases outside gene matches: 10. The length of the CDR3 is 17 residues. The CDR3 here is CASSQDPSGSVFDEQFF. The CDR3 region has the DNA TGCGCCAGCAGCCAAGACCCTAGCGGGAGCGTGTTCGATGAGCAGTTCTTC.